Listed here is a single TCR beta chain. This clonotype was detected many times. There is no known antigen for this receptor. Per-nucleotide qualities are absent, and no much larger clonotype sits a single base away. Every donor was a healthy Caucasian. Three unrelated non-twin adults were also sequenced: a male aged 18 to 30, a male aged 50 to 59 and a female aged 50 to 59. Miltenyi CD45RO+ enrichment and human naive T-cell isolation kits were used to isolate memory (CD45RO+) and naive T cells from PBMC. These data belong to a study of identical twins (dated by TCRdb to 2015 to 2016). Regarding the complete study: To test whether fetal clonotypes persist, the study used deep sequencing on TCR alpha and beta repertoires from monozygotic twins, unrelated adults of various ages, and cord blood. To rule out contamination, the twin experiments were replicated at different times with different library preparation protocols. What the work shows at the level of the full study, not this receptor alone: Invariant T cells such as MAIT and iNKT could partly confound zero-insertion analyses, although diverse VJ usage argued against such confounding for most clonotypes. Abundant cord blood beta clonotypes carried fewer insertions; young adult naive repertoires showed a weaker similar trend, while memory repertoires showed none. Compared with coincidental sharing between unrelated individuals, an excess of low generation-probability sequences was observed among out-of-frame TCR alpha sequences shared between twins. Because the same donors could not be followed over many years, the conclusions relied on cross-sectional statistical analysis. A weaker excess of twin sharing was found in beta out-of-frame sequences because the signal-to-noise ratio was lowered by fewer shared sequences. In monozygotic twins, out-of-frame TCR alpha sharing was systematically underestimated by recombination models, although the models agreed with sharing between unrelated individuals.

The method behind the library was 5' RACE. The instrument given in TCRdb is Illumina HiSeq 2000. A universal primer binding site was introduced by template switching, and a unique molecular identifier was present in the final cDNA, enabling accurate counting of TCR cDNA molecules. First-strand cDNA for TCR alpha and beta chains was synthesized from specific primers in the conserved constant-segment region. To control for contamination, every cDNA library carried two barcodes: a SMART-Mk sample barcode plus Illumina barcodes. Two successive PCR steps introduced TruSeq adapter sequences along with Illumina sample barcodes. TCR alpha and beta cDNA libraries were sequenced on the Illumina HiSeq platform with custom primers. The authors processed their data as follows. Unique molecular identifiers were extracted from raw reads with MiGEC, and CDR3 positions were determined with MiXCR. Recombination models were inferred per individual with the repgenHMM and IGoR tools using an EM algorithm. The tcR package in R was used for shared clonotype analysis, with sharing normalized by the product of cloneset sizes. To study raw recombination free of thymic and clonal selection effects, out-of-frame nonproductive sequences were analyzed. TCRdb trimmed public reads at Q25 via fastp, called clones via MiXCR and kept in-frame beta chains. Each entry is one CDR3 protein sequence, shown with its most common DNA and genes. The V and J calls follow TCRdb's processing rather than the paper's. The sample yields about 690,000 distinct CDR3 sequences; around 5.7% were counted once. Jointly, the top ten make up approximately 2% of the sample.

The sequencing sample was made of naive T cells sorted from blood. Sample cell subset or site, as interpreted from the label and publication: cells isolated with a human naive T-cell isolation kit. The TCR sequence derives from a man between 18 and 35 years old in good health.

The CDR3 here reads CASSQGRFSNEQFF. In nucleotides, the sequence is TGTGCCAGCAGCCAAGGGCGGTTTAGCAATGAGCAGTTCTTC. Rearrangement joined TRBV3-1 to TRBJ2-1, with the D gene uncertain. The germline V gene (reference sequence) provides CDR1 LGHDT and CDR2 YNNKEL. V lost 1 base and J lost 6 bases; the stretch between them is 10 bases long. The CDR3 contains 14 residues, cysteine and phenylalanine counted. Of all the DNA, just the CDR3 is kept, 42 bases in frame from base 1.